Below are 6 T cell receptor beta chains sequenced from a single sample in a study of control samples from healthy donors and cancer patients. The data were produced by immunoSEQ multiplex PCR, yet TCRdb's version contains in-frame clones alone and is incomplete. This sample has about 150,000 clones, with roughly 90% found just once. The material sequenced was blood. These receptors came from a man younger than 45 in good health.

This clone was seen only a few times. CDR3 loop: CASSISPGAYSPLHF. CDR3 nucleotides: TGTGCCAGTAGTATTAGCCCGGGGGCGTATTCACCCCTCCACTTT. The V and J genes are TRBV19 and TRBJ1-6; a possible D gene is TRBD1 (6 bases). Trimming took 3 bases from V and 8 from J, leaving 14 bases between them. The CDR3 is 15 residues long. Germline V gives CDR1 LNHDA, CDR2 SQIVND (reference sequence).

The chain uses TRBV19 and TRBJ2-7; 11 bases fit TRBD1. The junction had 7 bases not matched to a gene; V was cut back by 7 bases and J by 5 bases. Germline loops: CDR1 LNHDA, CDR2 SQIVND (reference sequence). The CDR3 is 14 amino acids. CDR3 nucleotide sequence: TGTGCCAGTAAGCGGACAGGGGGCTTGGACGAGCAGTACTTC. Amino acids: CASKRTGGLDEQYF.

The chain recombines TRBV18 with TRBJ2-3; D possibly corresponds to TRBD2 (6 bases). Per the germline V gene, CDR1 is KGHSH and CDR2 is LQKENI. V was pared by 5 bases and J by 3 bases, with 9 bases between. The CDR3 consists of 13 residues. CDR3 protein: CASSWDLTDTQYF. Written as DNA, the CDR3 is TGTGCCAGCTCATGGGACTTAACAGATACGCAGTATTTT.

A remark on this clone: This sample includes further DNA sequences coding for the same CDR3. The chain links TRBV5-1 to TRBJ1-4; no clear D gene. The germline V gene encodes CDR1 SGHRS and CDR2 YFSETQ. V was pared by 2 bases and J by 3 bases, with 2 bases between. This CDR3 comprises 12 residues. In nucleotides, the CDR3 is TGCGCCAGCAGCTTTTCTAATGAAAAACTGTTTTTT. Translating it yields CASSFSNEKLFF.

This clone has only a few counts. The rearrangement joins TRBV7-2 to TRBJ2-4; no reliable D call. CDR1 is SGHTA and CDR2 is FQGNSA in the germline V gene. Trimming stripped 2 bases from V and 7 bases from J, with 6 bases between. The CDR3 runs to 12 residues. CDR3 in amino acids: CASSLNGNIQYF. The CDR3 nucleotides read TGTGCCAGCAGCTTAAACGGTAACATTCAGTACTTC.

The rearrangement uses TRBV4-1 and TRBJ1-5; the match to TRBD1 covers 8 bases. The CDR3 covers 16 residues. Germline assignment: CDR1 MGHRA and CDR2 YSYEKL. Germline trimming cut 4 bases from V and 6 bases from J; bases unmatched to any gene: 11. CDR3 protein: CASSRSGVRGPQPQHF. CDR3 nucleotide sequence: TGCGCCAGCAGCCGATCAGGGGTCAGGGGGCCTCAGCCCCAGCATTTT.